The rows below give T cell receptor beta chains drawn from one sample of a study of CD8+CD57+ T cells in acquired aplastic anemia. MiXCR, applied by TCRdb to the reads, yields one record per CDR3 protein. In the table there are 150,000 to 200,000 distinct CDR3 sequences, 40% to 55% of which are singletons. The sequenced sample consisted of sorted CD4+, CD8+, or CD8+CD57+ T cells (not recorded which) from PBMCs. The receptors derive from a human donor with aplastic anemia. CDR3s include the opening cysteine and the closing phenylalanine or tryptophan. The D gene is left open where the match is weak. The size entry is marked missing in some rows and otherwise reads once, few, many or a size class.

>14|TRBV2|-|once|TRBJ1-2
CASSEQAANYGYTF
TGTGCCAGCAGTGAACAGGCAGCTAACTATGGCTACACCTTC
>14|TRBV6-1|-|-|TRBJ1-2
CASSAARYRYDYTF
TGTGCCAGCAGTGCAGCCAGGTATCGTTACGACTACACCTTC
>14|TRBV12-3/TRBV12-4|TRBD1|-|TRBJ2-1
CASRGQGLYNEQFF
TGTGCCAGCAGAGGACAGGGACTTTACAATGAGCAGTTCTTC
>12|TRBV7-9|-|-|TRBJ2-6
CASSSRLYVLTF
TGTGCCAGCAGCTCCCGGTTGTACGTCCTGACTTTC
>16|TRBV10-3|TRBD1|few|TRBJ1-2
CASRRQGAKANYGYTF
TGTGCCAGCAGGAGACAGGGGGCTAAAGCTAACTATGGCTACACCTTC
>15|TRBV3-1|-|-|TRBJ1-6
CASSRSDRFNSPLHF
TGTGCCAGCAGCCGAAGCGACAGGTTCAATTCACCCCTCCACTTT
>15|TRBV29-1|-|-|TRBJ2-5
CSVEVRGLARETQYF
TGCAGCGTTGAGGTTAGGGGTTTAGCCAGAGAGACCCAGTACTTC
>14|TRBV10-3|TRBD2|-|TRBJ2-5
CAISGDSGRETQYF
TGTGCCATCAGTGGGGATAGCGGGAGAGAGACCCAGTACTTC
>15|TRBV15|TRBD1|many|TRBJ2-3
CATSLRQGGLDTQYF
TGTGCCACCAGTCTGAGACAGGGCGGGTTGGATACGCAGTATTTT
>14|TRBV19|TRBD1|-|TRBJ1-2
CASSGTGTNYGYTF
TGTGCCAGTAGCGGGACAGGGACTAACTATGGCTACACCTTC
>14|TRBV29-1|TRBD1|many|TRBJ1-4
CSVGGSGTGEKLFF
TGCAGCGTTGGCGGGTCGGGGACAGGTGAAAAACTGTTTTTT
>13|TRBV2|TRBD1|-|TRBJ2-7
CASRGQGVYEQYF
TGTGCCAGCAGGGGACAGGGGGTATACGAGCAGTACTTC
>14|TRBV5-4|-|-|TRBJ1-2
CASTTAGGDYGYTF
TGTGCCAGCACCACCGCCGGGGGTGACTATGGCTACACCTTC
>14|TRBV11-3|-|many|TRBJ2-5
CASRGRGTVETQYF
TGTGCCAGCAGGGGCCGGGGGACTGTGGAGACCCAGTACTTC
>13|TRBV15|-|-|TRBJ2-1
CATSRTSGNEQFF
TGTGCCACCAGCAGAACTAGTGGCAATGAGCAGTTCTTC
>16|TRBV4-3|TRBD2|-|TRBJ2-1
CASSQALWREHNEQFF
TGCGCCAGCAGCCAAGCGTTATGGCGGGAGCACAATGAGCAGTTCTTC
>14|TRBV12-3/TRBV12-4|TRBD1|many|TRBJ1-3
CASTQGVGGNTIYF
TGTGCCAGCACTCAGGGGGTAGGAGGAAACACCATATATTTT
>13|TRBV7-9|-|-|TRBJ1-4
CASSRGAGEKLFF
TGTGCCAGCAGCAGGGGGGCGGGTGAAAAACTGTTTTTT
>13|TRBV20-1|TRBD2|few|TRBJ2-7
CSSTAGELYEQYF
TGCAGTAGTACGGCGGGGGAGCTCTACGAGCAGTACTTC
>14|TRBV7-2|-|-|TRBJ1-1
CASSALQGQTEAFF
TGTGCCAGCAGCGCGCTACAGGGTCAAACTGAAGCTTTCTTT
>13|TRBV6-1|-|many|TRBJ1-2
CASSSGRGYGYTF
TGTGCCAGCAGCTCAGGGAGGGGGTATGGCTACACCTTC
>14|TRBV29-1|-|-|TRBJ2-1
CSVVPRGRINERFF
TGCAGCGTTGTCCCGCGGGGTAGGATAAATGAGCGGTTCTTC
>18|TRBV6-2/TRBV6-3|TRBD1|few|TRBJ1-1
CASSYGVGQGAGNTEAFF
TGTGCCAGCAGTTACGGTGTTGGACAGGGGGCCGGGAACACTGAAGCTTTCTTT
>15|TRBV4-1|-|-|TRBJ1-1
CASSQVGGTNTEAFF
TGCGCCAGCAGCCAAGTAGGGGGGACGAACACTGAAGCTTTCTTT
>15|TRBV6-5|-|many|TRBJ2-3
CASSYGQGGSDTQYF
TGTGCCAGCAGTTACGGGCAGGGTGGTTCAGATACGCAGTATTTT
>13|TRBV20-1|TRBD1|-|TRBJ2-1
CSASSRQGTEQFF
TGCAGTGCCAGCTCTAGACAGGGGACTGAGCAGTTCTTC
>13|TRBV11-3|-|many|TRBJ1-5
CASSRDGNQPQHF
TGTGCCAGCAGCCGTGACGGTAATCAGCCCCAGCATTTT
>15|TRBV10-3|TRBD1|-|TRBJ1-2
CAISEDRGPNYGYTF
TGTGCCATCAGTGAAGACAGGGGGCCCAACTATGGCTACACCTTC
>13|TRBV10-3|-|-|TRBJ1-5
CAVRGRGDQPQHF
TGTGCCGTTCGGGGGAGGGGAGATCAGCCCCAGCATTTT
>13|TRBV12-3/TRBV12-4|TRBD1|-|TRBJ1-2
CASSPGTGRGYTF
TGTGCCAGCAGCCCTGGGACAGGGCGGGGCTACACCTTC
>14|TRBV19|-|-|TRBJ1-1
CASSTRDMNTEAFF
TGTGCCAGTAGTACCAGGGACATGAACACTGAAGCTTTCTTT
>15|TRBV10-3|TRBD2|many|TRBJ2-5
CAISVGTSGQETQYF
TGTGCCATCAGTGTTGGGACTAGCGGACAAGAGACCCAGTACTTC
>14|TRBV7-9|-|-|TRBJ1-1
CASSGSGRWTEAFF
TGTGCCAGCAGCGGATCGGGACGTTGGACTGAAGCTTTCTTT
>14|TRBV2|TRBD1|-|TRBJ2-7
CASSDTGTGEKQYF
TGTGCCAGCAGCGATACCGGGACAGGGGAAAAGCAGTACTTC
>13|TRBV20-1|-|-|TRBJ1-3
CSARGGPGNTIYF
TGCAGTGCTAGAGGGGGGCCCGGAAACACCATATATTTT
>13|TRBV29-1|TRBD1|few|TRBJ2-3
CSVAGQGTDTQYF
TGCAGCGTTGCGGGACAGGGAACAGATACGCAGTATTTT
>15|TRBV2|TRBD2|many|TRBJ2-1
CASKIAGGPNNEQFF
TGTGCCAGCAAAATAGCGGGAGGACCTAATAATGAGCAGTTCTTC
>15|TRBV4-2|TRBD1|-|TRBJ2-7
CASSRGTGGSYEQYF
TGTGCCAGCAGCCGAGGGACAGGGGGCTCCTACGAGCAGTACTTC
>15|TRBV9|-|many|TRBJ1-1
CASSVGPDIYTEAFF
TGTGCCAGCAGCGTAGGACCCGACATTTACACTGAAGCTTTCTTT
>14|TRBV9|TRBD2|many|TRBJ2-3
CASSSGGSTDTQYF
TGTGCCAGCAGTAGCGGGGGTAGCACAGATACGCAGTATTTT
>13|TRBV25-1|-|-|TRBJ1-5
CAGSTASGQPRHF
TGTGCCGGCAGTACGGCTTCGGGTCAGCCCCGGCATTTT
>15|TRBV5-1|TRBD1|many|TRBJ2-7
CASSPRQGTRSEQYF
TGCGCCAGCAGCCCTAGACAGGGGACCCGCTCCGAGCAGTACTTC
>15|TRBV20-1|TRBD2|-|TRBJ2-7
CSARDVWTSSYEQYF
TGCAGTGCTAGAGATGTGTGGACTAGCTCTTACGAGCAGTACTTC
>13|TRBV6-1|-|many|TRBJ2-1
CASSPRSYNEQFF
TGTGCCAGCAGCCCGCGAAGTTACAATGAGCAGTTCTTC
>14|TRBV7-2|-|many|TRBJ1-1
CASSPRALNTEAFF
TGTGCCAGCAGCCCCAGGGCTTTGAACACTGAAGCTTTCTTT
>16|TRBV7-2|TRBD2|-|TRBJ2-5
CASSRGLAGGLETQYF
TGTGCCAGCAGCAGGGGACTAGCGGGGGGGCTGGAGACCCAGTACTTC